Shown below are 2 T cell receptor beta chains from a single sample sequenced in a study of OX40 agonist ivuxolimab in advanced cancers. The library was built by means of the immunoSEQ multiplex PCR assay. Sourced from immuneACCESS, this table was stored by TCRdb with only in-frame sequences that have V and J called. A share of the clones is absent; for the studies checked, an unresolved V gene accounts for under half, and the remainder has no known explanation. The sample data list around 11,000 clones, and about three quarters of these were observed just once. The ten biggest clones cover approximately 15% of the sample. The sample consisted of CD4+ or CD8+ T cells sorted from blood, taken in a trial of the OX40 agonist ivuxolimab. Source of these receptors: an adult with an advanced solid tumor such as melanoma, head and neck, liver or kidney cancer.

The V and J genes are TRBV9 and TRBJ1-4; weak D call: TRBD1 (6 bases). The CDR3 totals 14 residues. Germline V gene data show CDR1 as SGDLS and CDR2 as YYNGEE. V was trimmed by 3 bases and J by 11 bases, leaving 17 bases between them. The CDR3 is CASSASGGQDKLFF. The CDR3 DNA sequence: TGTGCCAGCAGCGCATCGGGGGGGCAAGACAAACTGTTTTTT.

This chain joins TRBV2 and TRBJ1-5, with TRBD1 identical over 8 bases. Germline V CDR1 and CDR2: SNHLY, FYNNEI. Trimming removed 6 bases from V and 2 bases from J; junction bases left unmatched: 9. CDR3 size: 16 residues. The CDR3, as DNA: TGTGCCAGCAGGAGCTGGACAGGGATTGGCAATCAGCCCCAGCATTTT. Amino acid sequence: CASRSWTGIGNQPQHF.